The clone carrying this T cell receptor beta chain was observed at least ten times. This sample was taken from a study of response to subunit inactivated influenza vaccine. Germline lookup yields CDR1 SEHNR and CDR2 FQNEAQ (reference sequence). Trimming removed 7 bases from V and 9 bases from J, with 19 bases in between. This CDR3 comprises 14 residues. MiXCR was run by TCRdb on the RT-PCR reads, yielding one entry per CDR3 protein. The sample shows hundreds of thousands of distinct CDR3 sequences, 10% to 12% of them seen only once. The same sample was also studied in work on T cells expressing NK-cell markers. From that report: Generation of TCR beta cDNA was performed by 5'RACE template switching incorporating UMIs. It was from sorted CD3+CD56+NKG2C+, CD3+CD56+NKG2C- and CD3+CD56-NKG2C+ T cells that TCR beta repertoires came. Restriction of sorting to alpha-beta TCR T cells was accomplished in several experiments using an anti-gamma-delta TCR antibody. About 1.0-7.0% of CD8+ T cells in roughly six donors belonged to dominant NKG2C+ clonotypes. Evidence did not settle whether expanded NKG2C+ T cell clones targeted HCMV.

This specimen was PBMCs from blood, taken on the day of vaccination. The sequence derives from a man aged 50 or older who received an inactivated influenza vaccine. The chain carries TRBV7-9 and TRBJ2-1; D is unclear. The CDR3 DNA sequence: TGTGCCAGCACCTCCTGGCGCGGTGTTACTGAGCAGTTCTTC. Encoded protein: CASTSWRGVTEQFF.